This T cell receptor beta chain comes out of a study of shared clonotypes between healthy human individuals. On this clone: The antigen is undetermined.

CD8 cells regarded as naive lacked CD45RO, were positively chosen for CCR7, and omitted terminally differentiated effector memory CD45RA+ cells. All donors qualified as healthy HIV-negative adults and had experienced no recent acute infections or vaccinations. Germline-derived CDR1 and CDR2 are MNHEY and SVGAGI. Germline trimming cut 7 bases from V and 3 bases from J; bases unmatched to any gene: 8. The CDR3 has 15 amino acids. Replicate PCRs for sorted subsets used about 200 ng DNA; this equaled around 29,000 T cell genomes. Generated by immunoSEQ multiplex PCR, the TCRdb table keeps only in-frame clones and is missing some. Of about 2 million clones in the sample, approximately 94% are singletons; the top ten hold 1.2%. Overall study findings and caveats: With a handful of donors compared, around 5% of naive CD4 clonotypes were shared.

Specimen: naive CD8+ T cells sorted from blood. The chain combines TRBV6-5 with TRBJ2-7, with 11 positions matching TRBD2. The origin of this receptor is a man between 18 and 35 years old in good health. The CDR3 loop reads CASTPGTSGDYEQYF. The CDR3 DNA follows: TGTGCCAGCACCCCGGGGACTAGCGGTGACTACGAGCAGTACTTC.